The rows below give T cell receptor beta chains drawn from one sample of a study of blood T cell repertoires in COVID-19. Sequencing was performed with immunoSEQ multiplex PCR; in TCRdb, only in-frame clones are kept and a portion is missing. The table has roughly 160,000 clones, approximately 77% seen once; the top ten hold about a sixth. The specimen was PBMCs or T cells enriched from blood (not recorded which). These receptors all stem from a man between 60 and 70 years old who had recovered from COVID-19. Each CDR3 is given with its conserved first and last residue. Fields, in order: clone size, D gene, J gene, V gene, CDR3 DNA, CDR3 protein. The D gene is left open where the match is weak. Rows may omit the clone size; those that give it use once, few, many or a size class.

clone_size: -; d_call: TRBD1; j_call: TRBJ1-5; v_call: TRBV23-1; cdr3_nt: TGCGCCAGCAGTCCCAATGCGGACAGGGGAAGCAATCAGCCCCAGCATTTT; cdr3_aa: CASSPNADRGSNQPQHF
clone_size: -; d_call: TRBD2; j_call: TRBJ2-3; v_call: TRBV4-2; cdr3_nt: TGTGCCAGCAGCCCTAGACTAGCGGGGACAGATACGCAGTATTTT; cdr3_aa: CASSPRLAGTDTQYF
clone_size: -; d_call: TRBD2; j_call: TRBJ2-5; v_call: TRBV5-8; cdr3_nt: TGTGCCAGCAGCTTGGGCCTAGCGGGGAAGGAGACCCAGTACTTC; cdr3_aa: CASSLGLAGKETQYF
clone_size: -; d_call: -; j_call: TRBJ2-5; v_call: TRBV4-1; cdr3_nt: TGCGCCAGCAGCCAAGAGACTGTCGGGGAGACCCAGTACTTC; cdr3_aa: CASSQETVGETQYF
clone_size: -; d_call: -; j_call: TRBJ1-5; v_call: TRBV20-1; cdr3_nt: TGCAGTGCTAGTCCCCTTTATAGCAATCAGCCCCAGCATTTT; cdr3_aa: CSASPLYSNQPQHF
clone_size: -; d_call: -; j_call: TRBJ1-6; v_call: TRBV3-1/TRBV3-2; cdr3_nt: TGTGCCAGCAGCCAAAACAGGTCACCCCTCCACTTT; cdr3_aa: CASSQNRSPLHF
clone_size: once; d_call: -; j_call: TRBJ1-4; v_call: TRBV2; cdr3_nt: TGTGCCAGCAGTGGGGGGCGGGAGGAAAAACTGTTTTTT; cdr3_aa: CASSGGREEKLFF
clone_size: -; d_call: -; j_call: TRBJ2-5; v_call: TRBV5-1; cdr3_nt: TGCGCCAGCAGCTTTACAGCCCAAGAGACCCAGTACTTC; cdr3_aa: CASSFTAQETQYF
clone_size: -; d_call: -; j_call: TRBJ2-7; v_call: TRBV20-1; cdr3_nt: TGCAGTGCTAGTGCACTCTACAGCGGGCGAGAGCAGTACTTC; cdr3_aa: CSASALYSGREQYF
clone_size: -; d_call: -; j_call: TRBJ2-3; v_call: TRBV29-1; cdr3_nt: TGCAGCGTTGAAAGGCTAGGAAGGACAGATACGCAGTATTTT; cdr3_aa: CSVERLGRTDTQYF
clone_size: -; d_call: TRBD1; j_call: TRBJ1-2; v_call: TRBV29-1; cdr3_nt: TGCAGCGTTGCGAGGACAGGGGCTAACTATGGCTACACCTTC; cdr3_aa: CSVARTGANYGYTF
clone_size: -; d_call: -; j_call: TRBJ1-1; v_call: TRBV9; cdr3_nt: TGTGCCAGCAGCGTAGCTTTATGGGGGGGTACTGAAGCTTTCTTT; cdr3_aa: CASSVALWGGTEAFF
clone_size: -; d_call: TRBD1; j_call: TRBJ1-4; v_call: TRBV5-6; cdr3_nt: TGTGCCAGCAGCTTGTCGGGACAGACCACCGAAAAACTGTTTTTT; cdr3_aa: CASSLSGQTTEKLFF
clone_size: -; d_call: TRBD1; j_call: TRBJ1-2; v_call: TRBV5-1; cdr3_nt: TGCGCCAGCACCGGAGGACAGGCGCCGAGTGGCTACACCTTC; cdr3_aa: CASTGGQAPSGYTF
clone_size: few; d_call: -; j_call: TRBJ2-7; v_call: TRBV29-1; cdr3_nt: TGCAGCGGTAATCAGGGGTTCTCCTACGAGCAGTACTTC; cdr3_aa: CSGNQGFSYEQYF
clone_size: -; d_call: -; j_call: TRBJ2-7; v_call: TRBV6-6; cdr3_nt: TGTGCCAGCAGATACCCCAGGGATGAGCAGTACTTC; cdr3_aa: CASRYPRDEQYF
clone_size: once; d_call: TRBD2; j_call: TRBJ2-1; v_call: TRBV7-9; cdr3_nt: TGTGCCAGCAGCCAACTAGCGGGACCATACAATGAGCAGTTCTTC; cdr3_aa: CASSQLAGPYNEQFF
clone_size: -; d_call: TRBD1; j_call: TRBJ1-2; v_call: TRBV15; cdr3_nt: TGTGCCACCAGCAGAAAAACAGGGGGCGCGGACTATGGCTACACCTTC; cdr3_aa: CATSRKTGGADYGYTF
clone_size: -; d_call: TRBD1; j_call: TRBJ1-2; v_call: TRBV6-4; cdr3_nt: TGTGCCAGCAGCGCCGGACAGGACTATGGCTACACCTTC; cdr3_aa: CASSAGQDYGYTF
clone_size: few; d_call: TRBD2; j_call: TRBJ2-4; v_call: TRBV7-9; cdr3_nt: TGTGCCAGCAGCCACACTAGCGAGGCCAAAAACATTCAGTACTTC; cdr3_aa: CASSHTSEAKNIQYF
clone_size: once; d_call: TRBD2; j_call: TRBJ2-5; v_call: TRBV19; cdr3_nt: TGTGCCAGTAGTATGAAGACTAGCGGGACATTACTTTATAAAGAGACCCAGTACTTC; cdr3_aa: CASSMKTSGTLLYKETQYF
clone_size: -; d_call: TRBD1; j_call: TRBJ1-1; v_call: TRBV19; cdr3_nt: TGTGCCAGTAGTATAGAAGAAGGGACAGGGAGGAGTACTGAAGCTTTCTTT; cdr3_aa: CASSIEEGTGRSTEAFF
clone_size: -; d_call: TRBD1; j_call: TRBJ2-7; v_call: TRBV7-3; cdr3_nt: TGTGCCAGCAGCTTAGATGGGACAGGAGCCCACGAGCAGTACTTC; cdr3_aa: CASSLDGTGAHEQYF
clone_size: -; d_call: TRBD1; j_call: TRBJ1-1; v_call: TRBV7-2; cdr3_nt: TGTGCCAGCAGCTTAGGTGGGACAGGGGGCGAGGCTTTCTTT; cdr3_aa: CASSLGGTGGEAFF
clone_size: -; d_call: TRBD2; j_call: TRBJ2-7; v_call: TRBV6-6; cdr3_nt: TGTGCCAGCAGGGACGGGAGGGCCTACGAGCAGTACTTC; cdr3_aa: CASRDGRAYEQYF
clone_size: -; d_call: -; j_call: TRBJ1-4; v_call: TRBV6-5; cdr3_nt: TGTGCCAGCTCCGTTGCAACTAATGAAAAACTGTTTTTT; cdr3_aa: CASSVATNEKLFF
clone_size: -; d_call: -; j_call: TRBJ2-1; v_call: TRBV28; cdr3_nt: TGTGCCAGCAGTTCGCCGCTGGGGCGGGGCGCCCGAGGCTCCTACAATGAGCAGTTCTTC; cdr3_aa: CASSSPLGRGARGSYNEQFF